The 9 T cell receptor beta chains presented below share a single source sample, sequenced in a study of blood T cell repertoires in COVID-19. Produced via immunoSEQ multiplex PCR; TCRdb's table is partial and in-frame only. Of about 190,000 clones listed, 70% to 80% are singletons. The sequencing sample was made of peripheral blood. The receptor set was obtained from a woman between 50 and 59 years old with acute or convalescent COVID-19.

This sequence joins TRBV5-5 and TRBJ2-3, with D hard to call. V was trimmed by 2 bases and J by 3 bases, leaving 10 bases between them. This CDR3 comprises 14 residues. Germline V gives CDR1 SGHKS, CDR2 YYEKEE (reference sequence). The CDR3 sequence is CASSFIPGTDTQYF. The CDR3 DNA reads TGTGCCAGCAGCTTTATTCCGGGTACAGATACGCAGTATTTT.

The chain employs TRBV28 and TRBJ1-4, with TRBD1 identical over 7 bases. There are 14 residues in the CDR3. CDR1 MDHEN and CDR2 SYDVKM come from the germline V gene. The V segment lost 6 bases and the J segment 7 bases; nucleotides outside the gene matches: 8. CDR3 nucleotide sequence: TGTGCCAGCAGGCCGACAGGGAGAGGTGAAAAACTGTTTTTT. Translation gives CASRPTGRGEKLFF.

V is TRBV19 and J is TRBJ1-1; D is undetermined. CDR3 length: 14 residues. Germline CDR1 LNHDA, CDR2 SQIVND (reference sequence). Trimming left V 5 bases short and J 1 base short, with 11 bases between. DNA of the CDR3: TGTGCCAGTAGTCTTCAAAACAGGAACACTGAAGCTTTCTTT. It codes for CASSLQNRNTEAFF.

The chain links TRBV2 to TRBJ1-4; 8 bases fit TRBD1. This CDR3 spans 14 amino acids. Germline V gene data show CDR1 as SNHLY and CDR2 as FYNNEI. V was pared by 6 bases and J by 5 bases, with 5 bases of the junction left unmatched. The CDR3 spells CASSGQGLNEKLFF. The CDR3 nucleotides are TGTGCCAGCAGCGGACAGGGACTGAATGAAAAACTGTTTTTT.

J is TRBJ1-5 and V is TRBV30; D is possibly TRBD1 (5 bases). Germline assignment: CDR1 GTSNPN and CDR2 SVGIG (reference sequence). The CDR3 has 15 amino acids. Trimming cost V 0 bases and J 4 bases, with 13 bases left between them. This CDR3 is CAWSVRMGGNQPQHF. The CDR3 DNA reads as TGTGCCTGGAGTGTCCGGATGGGGGGAAATCAGCCCCAGCATTTT.

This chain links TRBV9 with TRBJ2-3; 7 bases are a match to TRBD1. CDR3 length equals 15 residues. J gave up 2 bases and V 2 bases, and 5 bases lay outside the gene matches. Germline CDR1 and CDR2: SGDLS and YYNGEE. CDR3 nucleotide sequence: TGTGCCAGCAGCGTCCGACAGGGAAACACAGATACGCAGTATTTT. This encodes CASSVRQGNTDTQYF.

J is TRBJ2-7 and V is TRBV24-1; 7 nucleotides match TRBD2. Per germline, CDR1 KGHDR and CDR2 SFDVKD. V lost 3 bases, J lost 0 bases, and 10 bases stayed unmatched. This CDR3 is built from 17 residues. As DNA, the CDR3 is TGTGCCACCAGTGATCCGGGAGGAGCGGGCAGCTCCTACGAGCAGTACTTC. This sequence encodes CATSDPGGAGSSYEQYF.

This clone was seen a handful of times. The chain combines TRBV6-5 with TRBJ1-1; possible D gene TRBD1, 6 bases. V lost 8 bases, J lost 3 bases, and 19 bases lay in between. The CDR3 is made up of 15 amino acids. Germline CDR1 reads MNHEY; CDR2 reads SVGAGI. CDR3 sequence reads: CASVGPGHGDTEAFF. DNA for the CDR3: TGTGCCAGCGTTGGACCGGGACACGGGGACACTGAAGCTTTCTTT.

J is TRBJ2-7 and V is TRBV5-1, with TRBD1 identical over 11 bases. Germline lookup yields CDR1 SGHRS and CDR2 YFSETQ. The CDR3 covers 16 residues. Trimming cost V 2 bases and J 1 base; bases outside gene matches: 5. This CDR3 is CASSLTGTGGSYEQYF. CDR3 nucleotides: TGCGCCAGCAGCTTAACCGGGACAGGGGGTTCCTACGAGCAGTACTTC.